This TCR beta chain was retrieved from a study of blood T cell repertoires in COVID-19. The CDR3 length is 14 residues. The germline V and J ends were trimmed by 6 bases and 11 bases, with 17 bases remaining between them. Germline CDR1 reads MNHEY; CDR2 reads SVGAGI. The table came from immunoSEQ multiplex PCR; TCRdb's copy has only in-frame clones and leaves some out. The sample has about 180,000 clones, more than 75% seen once; the top ten hold about 20%. The specimen was peripheral blood. The TCR originated in a person aged 70 to 85 with COVID-19, enrolled during active disease. The chain links TRBV6-5 to TRBJ1-6; D uncertain. As DNA, the CDR3 is TGTGCCAGCAGACTAGACGGCGGAGTGGCACCCCTCCACTTT. It codes for CASRLDGGVAPLHF.